This TCR beta chain emerged from a study of early T cells in non-severe SARS-CoV-2 infection. V was clipped by 6 bases and J by 5 bases; unmatched bases: 14. Germline CDR1 and CDR2: KGHSH and LQKENI. The CDR3 is 17 residues long. This clonotype has only a few counts. Researchers attached unique molecular identifiers to individual cDNA molecules. TCRdb used MiXCR to reprocess the 5' RACE reads, holding one entry per CDR3 protein. The table records 70,000 to 85,000 distinct CDR3 sequences, roughly 13% of them present only once. Material for sequencing was whole blood. This sequence was found in an adult who was a healthcare worker with PCR-confirmed SARS-CoV-2 infection or an uninfected control (not recorded which). V is TRBV18 and J is TRBJ2-1, with TRBD1 matching over 9 bases. CDR3 amino acids: CASSPPRGTGMDNEQFF. The CDR3, as DNA: TGTGCCAGCTCCCCCCCTCGGGGGACAGGGATGGACAATGAGCAGTTCTTC.